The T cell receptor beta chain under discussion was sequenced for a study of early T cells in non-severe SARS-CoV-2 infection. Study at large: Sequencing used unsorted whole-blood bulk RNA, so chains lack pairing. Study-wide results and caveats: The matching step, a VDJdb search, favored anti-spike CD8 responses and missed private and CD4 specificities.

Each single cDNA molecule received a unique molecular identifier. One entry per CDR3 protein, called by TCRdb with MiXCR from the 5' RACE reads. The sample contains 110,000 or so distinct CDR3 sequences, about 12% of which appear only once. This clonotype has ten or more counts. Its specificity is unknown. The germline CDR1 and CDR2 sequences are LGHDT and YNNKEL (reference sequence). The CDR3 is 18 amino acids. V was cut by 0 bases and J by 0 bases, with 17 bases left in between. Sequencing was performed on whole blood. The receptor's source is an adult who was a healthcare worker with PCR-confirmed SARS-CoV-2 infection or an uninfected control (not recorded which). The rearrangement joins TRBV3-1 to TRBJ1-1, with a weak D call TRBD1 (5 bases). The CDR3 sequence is CASSQDDGLGDMNTEAFF. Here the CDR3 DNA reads TGTGCCAGCAGCCAAGATGACGGATTAGGGGATATGAACACTGAAGCTTTCTTT.